The 4 T cell receptor beta chains below come from one sample, sequenced in a study of Graves' ophthalmopathy and Graves' hyperthyroidism. RNA transcripts served as template for amplifying TCR beta CDR3 sequences. The authors performed first-round RT-PCR with HTBI primers and then a second-round multiplex PCR. TCRdb fed the multiplex PCR reads into MiXCR, producing one record per CDR3 protein. The profile shows 900,000 to 1,200,000 distinct CDR3 sequences, about 36% of them singletons. Sequencing was performed on peripheral blood or thyroid tissue (not recorded which). These receptors were taken from an adult man with Graves' hyperthyroidism.

This chain links TRBV29-1 with TRBJ2-7; 8 bases fit TRBD1. The CDR3 is 12 residues long. The germline V gene encodes CDR1 SQVTM and CDR2 ANQGSEA. V lost 8 bases to trimming and J lost 7 bases; unmatched junction nucleotides: 10. DNA of the CDR3: TGCAGCTACCCAGGGGGCAGCGAGGAGCAGTACTTC. Encoded protein: CSYPGGSEEQYF.

This clonotype was detected ten times or more. This chain joins TRBV20-1 and TRBJ1-2, with D unresolved. Deletions cut 7 bases from V and 4 bases from J, with 10 bases between. From germline, CDR1 is DFQATT and CDR2 SNEGSKA (reference sequence). The CDR3 length is 11 residues. Here the CDR3 DNA reads TGCAGTGGACGTCGGATCTATGGCTACACCTTC. As protein: CSGRRIYGYTF.

For this clonotype: Germline and junction disagree at one end, which may indicate a read error. The rearrangement links TRBV10-3 to TRBJ1-6, with D tentatively TRBD1 (5 bases). Germline lookup yields CDR1 ENHRY and CDR2 SYGVKD. The CDR3 sequence is 15 residues long. CDR3 loop: CASSLSGGAVSPLHF. CDR3 nucleotide sequence: TGTGCCAGCAGTCTTAGCGGCGGGGCCGTGTCACCCCTCCACTTT.

This chain connects TRBV19 to TRBJ2-2; D may be TRBD1 (5 bases). Germline CDR1 and CDR2: LNHDA and SQIVND (reference sequence). The CDR3 totals 13 residues. Trimming removed 9 bases at V and 4 bases at J, with 12 bases between. CDR3 DNA sequence: TGTGCCAGCGCAGAAAGGGGCACCGGGGAGCTGTTTTTT. Protein product: CASAERGTGELFF. Full variable domain (outside the CDR3, taken from reference TRBV19 and TRBJ2-2): DGGITQSPKYLFRKEGQNVTLSCEQNLNHDAMYWYRQDPGQGLRLIYYSQIVNDFQKGDIAEGYSVSREKKESFPLTVTSAQKNPTAFYLCASAERGTGELFFGEGSRLTVL.